This passage covers 14 T cell receptor beta chains from one sample sequenced in a study of T cells in Graves' hyperthyroidism and ophthalmopathy. Amplified TCR beta CDR3 regions came from RNA transcripts. Using the HTBI primer set, a first-round RT-PCR was run on the TCR CDR3. TCRdb re-analysed the multiplex PCR reads in MiXCR, keeping a single row per CDR3 protein. The sample has about 600,000 distinct CDR3 sequences, around 15% seen once; the top ten hold about 3.5%. Sequencing used blood. The origin of the receptors is a woman aged 40 to 50 with Graves' ophthalmopathy.

This clonotype was counted many times. V gene TRBV3-1 combines with J gene TRBJ2-3; perhaps TRBD2 as D (5 bases). Deletions cut 4 bases from V and 6 bases from J, with 14 bases between. The CDR3 has 14 amino acids. Germline loops: CDR1 LGHDT, CDR2 YNNKEL (reference sequence). CDR3 sequence (DNA): TGTGCCAGCAGCCTACGGACTCAACCGGATACGCAGTATTTT. It specifies CASSLRTQPDTQYF.

This clonotype was detected ten times or more. The chain employs TRBV7-8 and TRBJ2-1; D is perhaps TRBD1 or TRBD2 (5 bases each). The CDR3 has 14 amino acids. CDR1 SGHVS and CDR2 FQNEAQ come from the germline V gene. V lost 5 bases, J lost 7 bases, and 15 bases lay in between. CDR3 loop: CASSLTGAGNEQFF. The CDR3 DNA is TGTGCCAGCAGCCTAACCGGGGCCGGGAATGAGCAGTTCTTC.

This clonotype was picked up many times. The chain joins TRBV6-1 to TRBJ1-1; D is ambiguous. Germline lookup yields CDR1 MNHNS and CDR2 SASEGT. Between the trimmed V and J ends, which lost 5 bases and 11 bases, there was a span of 21 bases. The CDR3 runs to 14 residues. The CDR3 here is CASSTTVEGRAAFF. Here the CDR3 DNA reads TGTGCCAGCAGTACGACCGTTGAGGGAAGGGCGGCTTTCTTT.

This clonotype showed up many times. The V gene is TRBV2, the J gene TRBJ1-5, with a tentative D call TRBD1 (6 bases). Germline V gene data show CDR1 as SNHLY and CDR2 as FYNNEI. Trimming left V 5 bases short and J 1 base short, with 9 bases between. This CDR3 region has 14 residues. CDR3 in DNA: TGTGCCAGCAGTCAACAGGGAAGCAATCAGCCCCAGCATTTT. Translating gives CASSQQGSNQPQHF. The whole variable domain, filled in from reference TRBV2 and TRBJ1-5, reads EPEVTQTPSHQVTQMGQEVILRCVPISNHLYFYWYRQILGQKVEFLVSFYNNEISEKSEIFDDQFSVERPDGSNFTLKIRSTKLEDSAMYFCASSQQGSNQPQHFGDGTRLSIL.

This clonotype showed up just a few times. The final CDR3 position lacks the conserved phenylalanine or tryptophan, pointing to a likely read error. The CDR3 region is CASTQMRGSTDTQYV. As DNA, the CDR3 is TGTGCCAGCACCCAAATGAGGGGGAGCACAGATACGCAGTATGTT. The chain is built from TRBV6-1 and TRBJ2-3; D might be TRBD1 (6 bases). Germline V CDR1 and CDR2: MNHNS, SASEGT. This CDR3 spans 15 amino acids. Trimming left V 7 bases short and J 0 bases short, with 14 bases between.

This clonotype was found many times. The CDR3 is CASSFGQVESPLHF. In nucleotides, the CDR3 is TGCGCCAGCAGCTTTGGACAGGTCGAGTCACCCCTCCACTTT. This rearrangement joins TRBV5-1 to TRBJ1-6; 7 bases are a match to TRBD1. Germline lookup yields CDR1 SGHRS and CDR2 YFSETQ. V dropped 2 bases and J dropped 10; count of bases not matched to a gene: 6. The CDR3 extends over 14 amino acids.

The V gene is TRBV14, the J gene TRBJ1-1; the D is unclear. The CDR3 sequence is 15 residues long. Trimming left V 1 base short and J 2 bases short, with 11 bases between. Germline V gene data show CDR1 as SGHDN and CDR2 as FVKESK. The CDR3 DNA sequence: TGTGCCAGCAGCCAAGTCTCTCCTCAAAACACTGAAGCTTTCTTT. As protein: CASSQVSPQNTEAFF.

The chain couples TRBV6-5 to TRBJ2-1; D might be TRBD1 or TRBD2, each matching 6 bases. The V gene lost 1 base and the J gene lost 7 bases, with 14 bases spanning the gap. Germline V gene sequence: CDR1 MNHEY, CDR2 SVGAGI. The CDR3 has 15 amino acids. The CDR3 loop reads CASSYFRGGGNEQFF. DNA of the CDR3: TGTGCCAGCAGTTACTTTCGAGGAGGGGGGAATGAGCAGTTCTTC.

The J gene is TRBJ2-1, the V gene TRBV4-2, with D possibly matching TRBD2 (5 bases). Germline assignment: CDR1 LGHNA and CDR2 YNFKEQ. The CDR3 is made up of 14 amino acids. Trimming removed 1 base from V and 7 bases from J, with 11 bases in between. CDR3 DNA sequence: TGTGCCAGCAGCCAAGTTCGGGGAAGTAATGAGCAGTTCTTC. Translating gives CASSQVRGSNEQFF.

In its sample, this clonotype was seen many times. V and J are TRBV2 and TRBJ1-2, with D hard to call. Germline CDR1 is SNHLY and CDR2 is FYNNEI. The CDR3 is 13 amino acids. Trimming removed 1 base at V and 7 bases at J, with 10 bases between. CDR3 residues: CASSEGMEPGYTF. CDR3 in DNA: TGTGCCAGCAGTGAAGGGATGGAACCTGGCTACACCTTC.

This rearrangement joins TRBV10-3 to TRBJ1-6, with TRBD1 matching over 7 bases. CDR1 ENHRY and CDR2 SYGVKD come from the germline V gene. V gave up 10 bases and J gave up 4 bases; unmatched junction bases: 4. This CDR3 has 13 residues. The CDR3 here is CATRDRYNSPLHF. The CDR3 DNA reads as TGTGCCACCCGGGACAGATATAATTCACCCCTCCACTTT.

This clonotype was counted between two and nine times. V is TRBV20-1 and J is TRBJ2-1, with 14 bases matching TRBD2. J was trimmed by 4 bases and V by 4 bases; bases with no gene match: 3. Germline CDR1 is DFQATT and CDR2 is SNEGSKA (reference sequence). The CDR3 is 15 residues long. The CDR3 region is CSAKRLAGGYNEQFF. In DNA form, the CDR3 reads TGCAGTGCTAAAAGACTAGCGGGAGGGTACAATGAGCAGTTCTTC.

This clonotype appeared many times. The chain recombines TRBV3-1 with TRBJ2-7, with TRBD2 as a possible D gene (5 bases). The CDR3 spans 19 residues. Between the trimmed V and J ends, which lost 1 base and 2 bases, there was a span of 24 bases. CDR1 and CDR2 from the germline V gene are LGHDT and YNNKEL (reference sequence). As DNA, the CDR3 is TGTGCCAGCAGCCAAGTAGGCGGGTCCGAGGGCGGAATCGCCTACGAGCAGTACTTC. Amino acids: CASSQVGGSEGGIAYEQYF.

This clonotype was observed many times. The chain joins TRBV2 to TRBJ2-3; TRBD2 is a possible D gene (6 bases). Germline assignment: CDR1 SNHLY and CDR2 FYNNEI. The V end lost 10 bases, the J end lost 2 bases, and 16 bases lay between the germline ends. This CDR3 is 14 amino acids long. CDR3 bases: TGTGCCACGAAGGGAGGTGTTACCACAGATACGCAGTATTTT. This translates into CATKGGVTTDTQYF.